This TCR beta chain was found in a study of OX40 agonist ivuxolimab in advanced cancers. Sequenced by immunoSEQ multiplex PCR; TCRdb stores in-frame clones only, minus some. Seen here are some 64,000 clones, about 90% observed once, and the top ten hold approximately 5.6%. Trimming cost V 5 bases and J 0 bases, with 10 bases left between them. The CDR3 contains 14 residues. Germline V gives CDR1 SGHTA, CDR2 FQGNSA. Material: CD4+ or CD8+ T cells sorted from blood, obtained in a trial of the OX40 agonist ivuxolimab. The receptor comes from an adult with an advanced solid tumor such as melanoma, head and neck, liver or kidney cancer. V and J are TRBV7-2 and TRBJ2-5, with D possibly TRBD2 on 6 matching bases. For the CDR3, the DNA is TGTGCCAGCAGCCCGGGACTGTACCAAGAGACCCAGTACTTC. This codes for CASSPGLYQETQYF.